A single sample gave rise to the 25 T cell receptor beta chains below, sequenced in a study of T cell responses to AZD1222 COVID-19 vaccine. The protocol was immunoSEQ multiplex PCR, while the TCRdb copy is restricted to in-frame clones and leaves out a portion. The table lists some 150,000 clones, under 95% of them singletons, with approximately 5.2% in the top ten. Sample: peripheral blood, taken on day 0 of AZD1222 vaccination. These receptors all come from an adult in good health.

The chain is built from TRBV6-1 and TRBJ1-2; D ambiguous. The germline V gene encodes CDR1 MNHNS and CDR2 SASEGT. V was cut by 2 bases and J by 5 bases, with 9 bases left in between. The CDR3 has 13 amino acids. Here the CDR3 reads CASSERRIYGYTF. DNA for the CDR3: TGTGCCAGCAGTGAAAGGAGGATTTATGGCTACACCTTC.

Turning to this clone: Other DNA sequences in the same sample also yield this CDR3. The chain employs TRBV5-1 and TRBJ1-2, with 7 positions matching TRBD1. Germline assignment: CDR1 SGHRS and CDR2 YFSETQ. CDR3 length equals 14 residues. Trimming took 4 bases from V and 1 from J; bases not matched to a gene: 4. CDR3 protein: CASSAGTVNYGYTF. The CDR3 coding sequence is TGCGCCAGCAGCGCGGGGACAGTTAACTATGGCTACACCTTC.

This clone was observed once. The V call is TRBV7-3, the J call TRBJ2-2, with 11 bases lining up with TRBD2. Looked up from germline, CDR1 is SGHTA and CDR2 is FQGTGA. The CDR3 sequence is 15 residues long. The ends lost 5 bases at V and 5 bases at J; junction bases unmatched: 4. CDR3 nucleotides: TGTGCCAGCAGCGTCACTAGCGGGAGTACCGGGGAGCTGTTTTTT. Its protein product is CASSVTSGSTGELFF.

The gene calls are TRBV18 and TRBJ1-5; 7 nucleotides align to TRBD1. There are 15 residues in the CDR3. Germline loops: CDR1 KGHSH, CDR2 LQKENI. Unmatched junction bases numbered 9, after V lost 3 bases and J lost 7 bases. The CDR3 DNA reads TGTGCCAGCTCACCTTCCGACAGGGTAGAACAGCCCCAGCATTTT. Amino acids: CASSPSDRVEQPQHF.

This chain links TRBV2 with TRBJ2-3; D unclear. The germline CDR1 and CDR2 sequences are SNHLY and FYNNEI. This CDR3 has 13 residues. V dropped 3 bases and J dropped 1 base, with 5 bases sitting between them. This chain's CDR3 is CASSELRTDTQYF. DNA of the CDR3: TGTGCCAGCAGTGAGCTTCGCACAGATACGCAGTATTTT. Full variable domain (outside the CDR3, taken from reference TRBV2 and TRBJ2-3): EPEVTQTPSHQVTQMGQEVILRCVPISNHLYFYWYRQILGQKVEFLVSFYNNEISEKSEIFDDQFSVERPDGSNFTLKIRSTKLEDSAMYFCASSELRTDTQYFGPGTRLTVL.

The chain uses TRBV9 and TRBJ2-5; TRBD2 agrees at 15 bases. CDR1 SGDLS and CDR2 YYNGEE come from the germline V gene. This CDR3 is built from 16 residues. The V gene end was trimmed by 3 bases and the J gene end by 1 base; junction bases not matched to a gene: 1. CDR3 region: CASSAGLAGGQETQYF. The CDR3 nucleotides are TGTGCCAGCAGCGCGGGACTAGCGGGGGGCCAAGAGACCCAGTACTTC.

V gene TRBV18 combines with J gene TRBJ1-2, with a possible D match to TRBD1 (5 bases). The CDR3 loop spans 15 amino acids. V gave up 2 bases and J gave up 5 bases, with 15 bases separating them. Germline-derived CDR1 and CDR2 are KGHSH and LQKENI. Here the CDR3 reads CASSPGGDLLYGYTF. Written as DNA, the CDR3 is TGTGCCAGCTCACCAGGGGGAGACCTGCTATATGGCTACACCTTC.

The V gene is TRBV18, the J gene TRBJ1-2, with D hard to call. The V gene's germline CDR1 is KGHSH and CDR2 LQKENI. The CDR3 runs 13 residues. V lost 2 bases, J lost 6 bases, and 10 bases lay in between. The DNA of the CDR3 is TGTGCCAGCTCACCAGATAAAACAAATGGCTACACCTTC. Protein: CASSPDKTNGYTF. Filled out from reference TRBV18 and TRBJ1-2, the complete variable domain reads NAGVMQNPRHLVRRRGQEARLRCSPMKGHSHVYWYRQLPEEGLKFMVYLQKENIIDESGMPKERFSAEFPKEGPSILRIQQVVRGDSAAYFCASSPDKTNGYTFGSGTRLTVV.

This chain links TRBV11-2 with TRBJ1-2; TRBD1 might be the D (5 bases). This CDR3 region has 13 residues. V was shortened by 5 bases and J by 10 bases, with 17 bases between the two germline ends. Germline CDR1 SGHAT, CDR2 FQNNGV. CDR3 in amino acids: CASSEAGPSPYTF. The CDR3 DNA is TGTGCCAGCAGCGAGGCGGGGCCATCTCCCTACACCTTC.

The chain combines TRBV29-1 with TRBJ2-2; D remains unclear. Deletions cut 3 bases from V and 0 bases from J, with 8 bases between. The CDR3 spans 14 residues. The germline V gene encodes CDR1 SQVTM and CDR2 ANQGSEA. The CDR3, as DNA: TGCAGCGTTGACATAGGCTCGAACACCGGGGAGCTGTTTTTT. Residues: CSVDIGSNTGELFF.

This sequence joins TRBV7-2 and TRBJ2-2, with 8 nucleotides matching TRBD2. CDR3 length: 18 residues. Germline loops: CDR1 SGHTA, CDR2 FQGNSA. The V and J ends lost 1 base and 3 bases, in that order; junction bases with no gene match: 10. Here the CDR3 DNA reads TGTGCCAGCAGCTTAGGATCAGGACTAGCTGTGTACACCGGGGAGCTGTTTTTT. This translates into CASSLGSGLAVYTGELFF.

The CDR3, as DNA: TGTGCCAGCAGTTTAACGGCCCCAAGGGAGACCCAGTACTTC. Translation gives CASSLTAPRETQYF. This rearrangement joins TRBV28 to TRBJ2-5; no reliable D call. Germline V gene sequence: CDR1 MDHEN, CDR2 SYDVKM. V lost 2 bases to trimming and J lost 5 bases, with 12 bases between them. The CDR3 runs to 14 residues.

The genes are TRBV15 and TRBJ2-2; 7 bases map to TRBD1. Germline V CDR1 and CDR2: LNHNV, YYDKDF (reference sequence). The CDR3 totals 16 residues. Trimming took 0 bases from V and 3 from J; bases not matched to a gene: 4. CDR3 sequence (DNA): TGTGCCACCAGCAGAGAAGGGGGCTGGGACACCGGGGAGCTGTTTTTT. This encodes CATSREGGWDTGELFF. The complete variable domain, with remaining parts taken from reference TRBV15 and TRBJ2-2, reads DAMVIQNPRYQVTQFGKPVTLSCSQTLNHNVMYWYQQKSSQAPKLLFHYYDKDFNNEADTPDNFQSRRPNTSFCFLDIRSPGLGDTAMYLCATSREGGWDTGELFFGEGSRLTVL.

The chain is built from TRBV7-8 and TRBJ2-1; 10 bases agree with TRBD2. J lost 3 bases, V lost 7 bases, and 3 bases had no gene match. The CDR3 loop spans 14 amino acids. Germline CDR1 SGHVS, CDR2 FQNEAQ. In DNA form, the CDR3 reads TGTGCCAGCAACAAGCGGGAGGGCTACAATGAGCAGTTCTTC. Amino acids: CASNKREGYNEQFF.

This clone was seen a single time. The CDR3 sequence is CASSVGVDRPPFF. CDR3 DNA: TGTGCCAGCAGCGTAGGGGTGGACAGGCCGCCTTTCTTT. The V call is TRBV9, the J call TRBJ1-1; 7 positions agree with TRBD1. V lost 0 bases, J lost 12 bases, and 8 bases stayed unmatched. Germline values: CDR1 SGDLS, CDR2 YYNGEE. CDR3 length equals 13 residues.

The V and J genes are TRBV28 and TRBJ1-5; D not certain. V was cut by 7 bases and J by 6 bases, with 16 bases left in between. There are 14 residues in the CDR3. Germline V gives CDR1 MDHEN, CDR2 SYDVKM. This CDR3 is CASMRGFLSQPQHF. Here the CDR3 DNA reads TGTGCCAGCATGAGAGGGTTCTTGTCTCAGCCCCAGCATTTT.

The chain is built from TRBV3-1 (or the pseudogene TRBV3-2) and TRBJ1-2; no clear D gene. The CDR3 loop spans 13 amino acids. V was clipped by 2 bases and J by 4 bases, with 8 bases between them. Per germline, CDR1 LGHDT and CDR2 YNNKEL (reference sequence). The CDR3 DNA reads as TGTGCCAGCAGCCAAATGAGGATCTATGGCTACACCTTC. Translation gives CASSQMRIYGYTF.

V usage is TRBV5-4 and J usage is TRBJ2-4; D is ambiguous. Deletions cut 4 bases from V and 6 bases from J, with 14 bases between. The CDR3 is made up of 14 amino acids. Germline CDR1 reads SGHNT; CDR2 reads YYREEE (reference sequence). CDR3 loop: CASSPSGSLNIQYF. Written as DNA, the CDR3 is TGTGCCAGCAGCCCCTCCGGGTCCCTAAACATTCAGTACTTC.

V is TRBV27 and J is TRBJ2-7; 9 nucleotides agree with TRBD1. V shed 6 bases and J 4 bases; nucleotides not matched to a gene: 7. CDR1 is MNHEY and CDR2 is SMNVEV in the germline V gene (reference sequence). There are 14 residues in the CDR3. CDR3 in amino acids: CASRSLGQGYEQYF. CDR3 sequence (DNA): TGTGCCAGCAGATCTTTGGGACAGGGTTACGAGCAGTACTTC.

The CDR3 loop reads CASRIRDGPYEQYF. DNA of the CDR3: TGTGCCAGTAGGATCCGGGACGGACCCTACGAGCAGTACTTC. The V call is TRBV19, the J call TRBJ2-7, with D perhaps matching TRBD1 or TRBD2 (5 bases each). Trimming left V 6 bases short and J 2 bases short, with 14 bases between. The CDR3 runs to 14 residues. Germline loops: CDR1 LNHDA, CDR2 SQIVND (reference sequence).

This clone is a singleton in its sample. The rearrangement uses TRBV27 and TRBJ1-1; 8 nucleotides match TRBD1. The germline V gene encodes CDR1 MNHEY and CDR2 SMNVEV (reference sequence). The CDR3 has 14 residues. Trimming cost V 3 bases and J 1 base; bases outside gene matches: 1. This CDR3 reads CASSFGTGNTEAFF. In DNA, the CDR3 is TGTGCCAGCAGTTTCGGGACAGGGAACACTGAAGCTTTCTTT.

The chain combines TRBV4-2 with TRBJ1-6; D perhaps matches TRBD1 (6 bases). Trimming cost V 3 bases and J 7 bases, with 16 bases left between them. The germline gives CDR1 LGHNA, CDR2 YNFKEQ. The CDR3 has 16 amino acids. CDR3 in DNA: TGTGCCAGCAGCCAGATACAGGGAATCGGGAATTCACCCCTCCACTTT. It encodes CASSQIQGIGNSPLHF.

A few counts support this clone. The chain carries TRBV4-1 and TRBJ2-7; D is undetermined. Trimming removed 1 base from V and 3 bases from J, with 7 bases in between. Per germline, CDR1 MGHRA and CDR2 YSYEKL. The CDR3 sequence is 13 residues long. The CDR3 DNA reads TGCGCCAGCAGCCAAGGGCCCGGCTACGAGCAGTACTTC. Its translation: CASSQGPGYEQYF.

This clone was seen only once. CDR3 sequence (DNA): TGTGCCAGCAGCTTAGGTGTCGGGGGCTCAGGCAATCAGCCCCAGCATTTT. Residues: CASSLGVGGSGNQPQHF. The J gene is TRBJ1-5, the V gene TRBV7-8; TRBD1 is a possible D gene (6 bases). The CDR3 has 17 residues. Germline V lookup: CDR1 SGHVS, CDR2 FQNEAQ. Between the trimmed V and J ends, which lost 1 base and 2 bases, there was a span of 15 bases.

V is TRBV20-1 and J is TRBJ2-7; D perhaps matches TRBD2 (6 bases). The length of the CDR3 is 11 residues. Germline CDR1 DFQATT, CDR2 SNEGSKA (reference sequence). With 0 bases removed from V and 9 bases from J, the gap between germline ends came to 9 bases. CDR3: CSARDGRGQYF. In DNA, the CDR3 is TGCAGTGCTAGAGATGGGCGGGGGCAGTACTTC.